This T cell receptor (beta chain) appears in the sequencing data of a study of blood T cells in healthy people across ages. Study-level points and caveats: Observed TCR beta diversity showed a strong correlation with the percentage of naive T cells as measured by flow cytometry.

Next came a second PCR, run for about 6 to 12 cycles, which used a sample-barcoded 5' primer along with a J-beta primer mix. One entry per CDR3 protein, called by TCRdb with MiXCR from the 5' RACE reads. The table has 540,000 or so distinct CDR3 sequences, less than 25% seen once; the top ten hold around 10%. Comments on this clonotype: The antigen is unknown.

The CDR3 is made up of 16 amino acids. The ends lost 4 bases at V and 1 base at J; junction bases unmatched: 7. CDR1 MNHNY and CDR2 SVGAGI come from the germline V gene (reference sequence). The sample also formed part of further work on T cells of mothers and their children. That work states: Barcodes and 2-4 random nucleotides were added by M1S in the second PCR.

V usage is TRBV6-6 and J usage is TRBJ2-4; 7 nucleotides match TRBD1. This sequence was found in a boy aged 5-17 years in good health. The sequenced sample was blood. This CDR3 is CASSSTGLNAKNIQYF. CDR3 bases: TGTGCCAGCAGTTCGACAGGGCTTAACGCCAAAAACATTCAGTACTTC.